Listed here is a single T cell receptor (beta chain). This specimen belongs to a study of blood T cell repertoires in COVID-19. Overall study context: The United States, Italy and Spain were the sources of the acute and convalescent COVID-19 samples. The analysed material was cDNA or gDNA that came from T cells, B-cell-depleted T cells, or PBMCs.

The CDR3 contains 15 residues. Germline V gene data show CDR1 as SGHRS and CDR2 as YFSETQ. Trimming took 2 bases from V and 7 from J; bases not matched to a gene: 12. TCRdb's table, derived via immunoSEQ multiplex PCR, lists solely in-frame clones and lacks some. Here the sample spans 100,000 or so clones, about 91% being singletons. Sequenced material: peripheral blood. The source of this sequence is a man aged 60 to 69 with acute or convalescent COVID-19. The chain employs TRBV5-1 and TRBJ2-7; 7 bases match TRBD1. CDR3 amino acids: CASSFWTGTSGEQYF. The CDR3 nucleotides read TGCGCCAGCAGCTTCTGGACAGGAACGTCCGGGGAGCAGTACTTC.